Presented here are 17 T cell receptor beta chains from one specimen sequenced in a study of T cell responses to AZD1222 COVID-19 vaccine. Only in-frame clones appear in the TCRdb table, and some are missing; sequencing was by immunoSEQ multiplex PCR. The sample lists 95,000 to 100,000 clones; around 87% were seen once. The material was peripheral blood, obtained 28 days after the second AZD1222 dose. All receptors derive from an adult who received the AZD1222 COVID-19 vaccine.

The chain uses TRBV15 and TRBJ2-5; D not resolved. Germline CDR1 LNHNV, CDR2 YYDKDF (reference sequence). CDR3 size: 14 residues. V gave up 4 bases and J gave up 2 bases, with 11 bases separating them. The CDR3 nucleotides are TGTGCCACCAGCAAGAGGATGGGGCAAGAGACCCAGTACTTC. Protein: CATSKRMGQETQYF.

The rearrangement joins TRBV29-1 to TRBJ1-1; possibly TRBD1 for D (5 bases). The ends were cut back, 4 bases at V and 4 bases at J, with 19 bases in the middle. In germline, CDR1 is SQVTM, CDR2 ANQGSEA. The CDR3 length is 15 residues. CDR3 residues: CSVAGVGGTVTEAFF. DNA for the CDR3: TGCAGCGTTGCCGGGGTGGGGGGAACGGTCACTGAAGCTTTCTTT.

Note on this clone: The sample carries other DNA sequences with the same CDR3. The chain carries TRBV28 and TRBJ1-2, with unresolved D. This CDR3 contains 12 residues. Germline lookup yields CDR1 MDHEN and CDR2 SYDVKM. V was clipped by 6 bases and J by 4 bases, with 9 bases between them. The CDR3 sequence: CASSSRGYGYTF. The CDR3 region has the DNA TGTGCCAGCAGCTCACGGGGCTATGGCTACACCTTC.

CDR3 amino acids: CASSQERADVGPQHF. The CDR3 DNA is TGCGCCAGCAGCCAAGAACGGGCGGACGTTGGCCCCCAGCATTTT. The genes are TRBV4-3 and TRBJ1-5, with D hard to call. The CDR3 has 15 amino acids. Germline V CDR1 and CDR2: LGHNA, YSLEER. V gave up 0 bases and J gave up 10 bases, with 16 bases separating them.

The chain is built from TRBV11-2 and TRBJ2-7, with 11 nucleotides matching TRBD2. The length of the CDR3 is 16 residues. The V gene end was trimmed by 6 bases and the J gene end by 7 bases; junction bases not matched to a gene: 14. Germline CDR1 reads SGHAT; CDR2 reads FQNNGV. The CDR3, as DNA: TGTGCCAGCAGTTCTCCACAAACTAGCGGGGGTGGAGAGCAGTACTTC. Protein: CASSSPQTSGGGEQYF.

The chain couples TRBV30 to TRBJ2-1; tentative D call: TRBD1 (6 bases). Germline CDR1 and CDR2: GTSNPN and SVGIG (reference sequence). The CDR3 spans 18 residues. The V and J ends lost 2 bases and 3 bases respectively, with 23 bases between them. The CDR3 spells CAWSTPRGGLTLYNEQFF. The CDR3 coding sequence is TGTGCCTGGAGTACCCCCAGGGGTGGCCTCACTCTCTACAATGAGCAGTTCTTC.

The chain is built from TRBV3-1 (or the pseudogene TRBV3-2) and TRBJ2-1; 7 bases map to TRBD2. Trimming cost V 3 bases and J 12 bases; bases outside gene matches: 8. Germline CDR1 and CDR2: LGHDT and YNNKEL (reference sequence). The CDR3 runs to 13 residues. The CDR3 DNA sequence: TGTGCCAGCAGCCAGTTGCTTCCGGGGGGGCAGTTCTTC. Its protein product is CASSQLLPGGQFF.

The V gene is TRBV23-1, the J gene TRBJ2-3; 8 bases are a match to TRBD2. TRBV23-1 is sorted into the ORF group, with uncertain function. V trimming: 4 bases; J trimming: 6 bases; junction bases outside the gene matches: 15. The CDR3 has 17 amino acids. CDR3 amino acids: CASSPKLRGGTSDTQYF. The CDR3, as DNA: TGCGCCAGCAGTCCAAAACTCCGGGGGGGGACGTCGGATACGCAGTATTTT.

V gene TRBV5-1 combines with J gene TRBJ2-1; D possibly matches TRBD1 or TRBD2 (5 bases each). The CDR3 is 15 residues long. Trimming shortened V by 2 bases and J by 7 bases, and 16 bases separated the two germline ends. Germline V gene data show CDR1 as SGHRS and CDR2 as YFSETQ. CDR3 amino acids: CASSFEGNTKNEQFF. CDR3 nucleotide sequence: TGCGCCAGCAGCTTTGAGGGGAATACAAAAAATGAGCAGTTCTTC.

This clone was seen a few times. Written as DNA, the CDR3 is TGTGCCTGGAGTGGACGCACTGAAGCTTTCTTT. It is translated as CAWSGRTEAFF. This chain uses TRBV30 with TRBJ1-1, with D uncertain. Looked up from germline, CDR1 is GTSNPN and CDR2 is SVGIG (reference sequence). The V and J ends lost 1 base and 4 bases respectively, with 4 bases between them. The CDR3 runs 11 residues.

Written as DNA, the CDR3 is TGCGCCAGCAGCCAGGACGGACAGGGAAGGAACTATGGCTACACCTTC. Its protein is CASSQDGQGRNYGYTF. This chain links TRBV4-1 with TRBJ1-2, with 8 bases that match TRBD1. The CDR3 spans 16 residues. The germline CDR1 and CDR2 sequences are MGHRA and YSYEKL. After removal of 3 bases from V and 2 bases from J, the junction contained 8 bases not matched to a gene.

This clone appeared a few times. The J gene is TRBJ2-3, the V gene TRBV5-1; 10 bases are shared with TRBD2. The CDR3 consists of 20 residues. J gave up 0 bases and V 4 bases, and 17 bases lay outside the gene matches. The germline V gene has CDR1 SGHRS and CDR2 YFSETQ. CDR3: CASSATGLATLLLSTDTQYF. The CDR3 DNA sequence: TGCGCCAGCAGCGCTACGGGACTAGCGACACTTCTTCTTAGCACAGATACGCAGTATTTT.

This chain joins TRBV5-1 and TRBJ1-1; possible D gene TRBD1, 6 bases. CDR3 length: 15 amino acids. Germline V lookup: CDR1 SGHRS, CDR2 YFSETQ. With 4 bases removed from V and 0 bases from J, the gap between germline ends came to 13 bases. The CDR3 spells CASSPKTGVNTEAFF. Here the CDR3 DNA reads TGCGCCAGCAGCCCGAAGACAGGAGTGAACACTGAAGCTTTCTTT.

This clone was observed a few times. The rearrangement joins TRBV27 to TRBJ2-7; 9 nucleotides match TRBD1. Germline V lookup: CDR1 MNHEY, CDR2 SMNVEV (reference sequence). The V segment lost 9 bases and the J segment 2 bases; nucleotides outside the gene matches: 8. This CDR3 is built from 14 residues. The DNA for the CDR3 is TGTGCCAGTAGACCCGGGACAGGGACCTACGAGCAGTACTTC. It codes for CASRPGTGTYEQYF.

The chain's CDR3 is CSVDPLVTDTQYF. In DNA form, the CDR3 reads TGCAGCGTTGACCCCCTAGTCACAGATACGCAGTATTTT. This chain joins TRBV29-1 and TRBJ2-3; D unclear. The CDR3 loop spans 13 amino acids. V shed 3 bases and J shed 2 bases, with 9 bases lying between them. CDR1 is SQVTM, CDR2 ANQGSEA, per germline.

This sequence joins TRBV3-1 (or the pseudogene TRBV3-2) and TRBJ2-4; 7 bases are shared with TRBD1. Trimming cost V 3 bases and J 6 bases; bases outside gene matches: 5. Germline V gene sequence: CDR1 LGHDT, CDR2 YNNKEL (reference sequence). The CDR3 has 14 amino acids. CDR3 sequence: CASSHRQGRNIQYF. CDR3 bases: TGTGCCAGCAGCCACAGACAGGGAAGAAACATTCAGTACTTC.

This chain uses TRBV9 with TRBJ1-6; TRBD1 aligns across 8 bases. The CDR3 is 13 residues long. Per germline, CDR1 SGDLS and CDR2 YYNGEE. After removal of 7 bases from V and 6 bases from J, the junction contained 3 bases not matched to a gene. CDR3: CASGGQGNSPLHF. The CDR3 DNA is TGTGCCAGCGGAGGACAGGGTAATTCACCCCTCCACTTT.